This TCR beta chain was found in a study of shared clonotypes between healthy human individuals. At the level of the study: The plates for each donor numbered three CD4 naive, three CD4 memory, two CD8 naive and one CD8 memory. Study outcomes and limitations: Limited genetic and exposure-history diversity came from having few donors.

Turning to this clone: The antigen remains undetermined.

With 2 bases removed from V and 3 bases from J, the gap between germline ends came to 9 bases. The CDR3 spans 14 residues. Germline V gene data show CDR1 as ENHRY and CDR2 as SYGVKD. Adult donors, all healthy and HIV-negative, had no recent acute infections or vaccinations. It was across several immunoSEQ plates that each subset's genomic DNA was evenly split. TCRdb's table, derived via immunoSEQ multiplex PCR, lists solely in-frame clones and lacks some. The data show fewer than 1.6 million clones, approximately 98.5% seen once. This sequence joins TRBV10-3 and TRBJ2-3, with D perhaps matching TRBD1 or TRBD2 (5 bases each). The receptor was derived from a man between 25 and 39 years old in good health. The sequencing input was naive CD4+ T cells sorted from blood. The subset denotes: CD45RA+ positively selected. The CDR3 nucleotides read TGTGCCATCAGTGAGAGGGACGCAACAGATACGCAGTATTTT. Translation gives CAISERDATDTQYF.